This T cell receptor (beta chain) was captured by sequencing in a study of tumor-infiltrating lymphocytes in oesophageal squamous cell carcinoma. The V gene's germline CDR1 is SGHVS and CDR2 FNYEAQ. The CDR3 sequence is 14 residues long. MiXCR was run by TCRdb on the PCR reads, yielding one entry per CDR3 protein. Among over 10,000 distinct CDR3 sequences listed, 45% to 55% were seen once. This TCR was sampled from a male donor with esophageal squamous cell carcinoma. The specimen sequenced was normal esophageal tissue next to the tumor. The gene calls are TRBV7-6 and TRBJ2-3, with no clear D. Judging by the DNA end, TRBJ2-7 fits better; the J call may be wrong. The DNA for the CDR3 is TGTGCCAGCAGCTTTTCCTACGTCCTAGGCGAGCAGTACTTC. Translation: CASSFSYVLGEQYF.